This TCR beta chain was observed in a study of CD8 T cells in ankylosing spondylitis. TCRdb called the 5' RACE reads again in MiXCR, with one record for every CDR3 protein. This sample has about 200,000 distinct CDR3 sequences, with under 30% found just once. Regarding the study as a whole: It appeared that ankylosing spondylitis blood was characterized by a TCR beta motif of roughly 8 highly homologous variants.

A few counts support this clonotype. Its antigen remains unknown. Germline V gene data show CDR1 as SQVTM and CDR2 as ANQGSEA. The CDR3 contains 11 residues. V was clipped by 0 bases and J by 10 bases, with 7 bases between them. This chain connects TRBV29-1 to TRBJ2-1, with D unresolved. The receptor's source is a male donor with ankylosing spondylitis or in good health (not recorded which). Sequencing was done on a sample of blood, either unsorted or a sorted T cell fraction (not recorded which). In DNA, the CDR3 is TGCAGCGTTGAAGAACCCGTCGAGCAGTTCTTC. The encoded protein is CSVEEPVEQFF.